The T cell receptor beta chain described here comes from a study of blood T cell repertoires in COVID-19. Study at large: Acute-phase and convalescent COVID-19 samples originated in the United States, Italy and Spain. T cells, B-cell-depleted T cells, or PBMCs supplied cDNA or gDNA.

Authors' analysis steps: Nucleated cell counts were estimated from reference gene primer amplification. The table came from immunoSEQ multiplex PCR; TCRdb's copy has only in-frame clones and leaves some out. V and J calls plus clone size are reproduced from that table; the DNA served to infer D and trimming. In the table there are around 100,000 clones, about 88% of which are singletons. The CDR3 spans 15 residues. V was clipped by 2 bases and J by 7 bases, with 14 bases between them. Germline V lookup: CDR1 SGHTA, CDR2 FQGNSA. The TCR sequence derives from an older woman who had recovered from COVID-19. V and J are TRBV7-2 and TRBJ2-2; perhaps TRBD2 as D (5 bases). What was sequenced was peripheral blood. CDR3 protein: CASSLLPGGNGELFF. CDR3 DNA sequence: TGTGCCAGCAGCTTATTACCAGGAGGTAACGGGGAGCTGTTTTTT.